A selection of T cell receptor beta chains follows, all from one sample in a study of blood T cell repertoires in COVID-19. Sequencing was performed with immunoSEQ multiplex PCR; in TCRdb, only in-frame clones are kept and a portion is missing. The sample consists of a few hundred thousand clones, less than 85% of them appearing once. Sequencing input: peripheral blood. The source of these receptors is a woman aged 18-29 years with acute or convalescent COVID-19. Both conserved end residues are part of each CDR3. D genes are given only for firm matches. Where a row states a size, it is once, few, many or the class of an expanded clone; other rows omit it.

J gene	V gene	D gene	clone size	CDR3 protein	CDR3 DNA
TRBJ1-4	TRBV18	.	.	CASSPTGIEKLFF	TGTGCCAGCTCACCAACAGGGATCGAAAAACTGTTTTTT
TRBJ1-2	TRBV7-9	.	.	CASSPSLDRKDGYTF	TGTGCCAGCAGCCCTTCTCTAGACAGAAAGGATGGCTACACCTTC
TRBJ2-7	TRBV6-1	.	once	CASSEEGRAYEQYF	TGTGCCAGCAGTGAAGAAGGCAGGGCCTACGAGCAGTACTTC
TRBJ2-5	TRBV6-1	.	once	CASSDLDSWYQETQYF	TGTGCCAGCAGTGACCTCGACTCCTGGTACCAAGAGACCCAGTACTTC
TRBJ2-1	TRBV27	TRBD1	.	CATGRGDRDDNEQFF	TGTGCCACCGGCCGAGGGGACAGGGACGACAATGAGCAGTTCTTC
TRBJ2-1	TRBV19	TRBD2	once	CASSGLADYNEQFF	TGTGCCAGTAGTGGACTAGCGGATTACAATGAGCAGTTCTTC
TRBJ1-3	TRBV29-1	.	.	CSVVSNSGNTIYF	TGCAGCGTTGTAAGCAACTCTGGAAACACCATATATTTT
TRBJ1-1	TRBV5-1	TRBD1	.	CASSPNMGQGANTEAFF	TGCGCCAGCAGCCCAAACATGGGACAGGGGGCAAACACTGAAGCTTTCTTT
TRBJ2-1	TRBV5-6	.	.	CASSLGSNEQFF	TGTGCCAGCAGCTTGGGGAGCAATGAGCAGTTCTTC
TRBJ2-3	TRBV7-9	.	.	CASSSPVPGYTDTQYF	TGTGCCAGCAGCTCCCCTGTGCCAGGATACACAGATACGCAGTATTTT
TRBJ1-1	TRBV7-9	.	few	CASSPITNTEAFF	TGTGCCAGCAGCCCCATTACAAACACTGAAGCTTTCTTT
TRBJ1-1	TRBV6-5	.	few	CASRAMNTEAFF	TGTGCCAGCAGAGCAATGAACACTGAAGCTTTCTTT
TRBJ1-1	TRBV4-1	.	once	CASSQTPGPGDTEAFF	TGCGCCAGCAGCCAAACGCCTGGACCAGGGGACACTGAAGCTTTCTTT
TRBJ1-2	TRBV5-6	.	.	CASSPQRGSYGYTF	TGTGCCAGCAGCCCGCAGCGGGGTTCCTATGGCTACACCTTC
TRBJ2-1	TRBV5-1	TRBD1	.	CASSLGQGWEQFF	TGCGCCAGCAGCTTAGGACAGGGATGGGAGCAGTTCTTC
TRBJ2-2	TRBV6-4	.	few	CASSEQDSEGGELFF	TGTGCCAGCAGTGAACAAGACTCCGAAGGCGGGGAGCTGTTTTTT
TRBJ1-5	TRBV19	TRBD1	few	CASRDDRAGSNQPQHF	TGTGCCAGTAGAGATGACAGGGCAGGAAGCAATCAGCCCCAGCATTTT
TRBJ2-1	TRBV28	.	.	CASSYTSRKLISYNEQFF	TGTGCCAGCAGTTATACTAGCCGAAAGTTGATTTCCTACAATGAGCAGTTCTTC
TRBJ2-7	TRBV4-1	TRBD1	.	CASSPTDGTGDFYEQYF	TGCGCCAGCAGCCCAACCGACGGGACAGGGGATTTTTACGAGCAGTACTTC
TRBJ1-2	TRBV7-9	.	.	CASSTQGPYGYTF	TGTGCCAGCAGTACACAGGGCCCCTATGGCTACACCTTC
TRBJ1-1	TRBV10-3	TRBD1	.	CAISPGGTEAFF	TGTGCCATCAGCCCAGGGGGAACTGAAGCTTTCTTT
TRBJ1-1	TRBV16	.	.	CASSLSVNTEAFF	TGTGCCAGCAGTCTCAGCGTGAACACTGAAGCTTTCTTT
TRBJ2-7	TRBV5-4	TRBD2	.	CASSSGGVRYEQYF	TGTGCCAGCAGCTCCGGGGGGGTTCGGTACGAGCAGTACTTC
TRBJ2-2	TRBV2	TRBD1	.	CASRGQVSTGELFF	TGTGCCAGCAGGGGACAGGTCAGCACCGGGGAGCTGTTTTTT
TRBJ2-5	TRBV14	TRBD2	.	CASSPGTSGGTQYF	TGTGCCAGCAGCCCTGGGACTAGCGGGGGTACCCAGTACTTC
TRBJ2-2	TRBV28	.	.	CATPADRGGTGELFF	TGTGCCACGCCGGCCGACAGGGGAGGGACCGGGGAGCTGTTTTTT
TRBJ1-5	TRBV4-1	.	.	CASSQIVDQPQHF	TGCGCCAGCAGCCAAATCGTCGATCAGCCCCAGCATTTT
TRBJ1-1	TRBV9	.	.	CASSALHLGETEAFF	TGTGCCAGCAGCGCTCTACACCTCGGGGAGACTGAAGCTTTCTTT
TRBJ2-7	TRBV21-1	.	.	CASSKGNATHRDRGPKTHYEQYF	TGTGCCAGCAGCAAGGGGAACGCTACACACCGGGACAGGGGGCCCAAGACACACTACGAGCAGTACTTC
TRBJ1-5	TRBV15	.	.	CATSNRGGGTGSNQPQHF	TGTGCCACCAGCAATAGGGGAGGGGGAACGGGGAGCAATCAGCCCCAGCATTTT
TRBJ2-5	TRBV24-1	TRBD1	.	CATSDKRQGAETQYF	TGTGCCACCAGTGATAAGAGACAGGGGGCAGAGACCCAGTACTTC
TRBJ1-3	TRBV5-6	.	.	CASSLWSYSGNTIYF	TGTGCCAGCAGCTTGTGGAGTTACTCTGGAAACACCATATATTTT
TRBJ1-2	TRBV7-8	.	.	CASSFRRDTHRGYTF	TGTGCCAGCAGCTTCCGCCGGGACACCCATCGGGGCTACACCTTC
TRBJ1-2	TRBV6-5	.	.	CASSYATGISYTF	TGTGCCAGCAGTTACGCTACAGGGATTAGCTACACCTTC
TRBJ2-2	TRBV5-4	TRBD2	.	CASSSFSTGGLTGELFF	TGTGCCAGCAGCTCTTTTTCCACGGGGGGGCTGACCGGGGAGCTGTTTTTT
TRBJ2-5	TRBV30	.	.	CAWSVQEPWETQYF	TGTGCCTGGAGTGTACAGGAACCATGGGAAACCCAGTACTTC
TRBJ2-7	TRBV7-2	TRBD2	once	CASSLLGGTSVHYEQYF	TGTGCCAGCAGCTTACTCGGAGGGACTAGCGTACACTACGAGCAGTACTTC
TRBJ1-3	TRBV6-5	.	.	CASREDRRNTIYF	TGTGCCAGCAGGGAGGACAGAAGAAACACCATATATTTT
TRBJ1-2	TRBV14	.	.	CASSQDPPGFGGYTF	TGTGCCAGCAGCCAAGACCCCCCAGGGTTTGGTGGCTACACCTTC
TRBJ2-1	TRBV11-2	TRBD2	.	CASSLHGRENEQFF	TGTGCCAGCAGCTTACATGGGCGGGAGAATGAGCAGTTCTTC